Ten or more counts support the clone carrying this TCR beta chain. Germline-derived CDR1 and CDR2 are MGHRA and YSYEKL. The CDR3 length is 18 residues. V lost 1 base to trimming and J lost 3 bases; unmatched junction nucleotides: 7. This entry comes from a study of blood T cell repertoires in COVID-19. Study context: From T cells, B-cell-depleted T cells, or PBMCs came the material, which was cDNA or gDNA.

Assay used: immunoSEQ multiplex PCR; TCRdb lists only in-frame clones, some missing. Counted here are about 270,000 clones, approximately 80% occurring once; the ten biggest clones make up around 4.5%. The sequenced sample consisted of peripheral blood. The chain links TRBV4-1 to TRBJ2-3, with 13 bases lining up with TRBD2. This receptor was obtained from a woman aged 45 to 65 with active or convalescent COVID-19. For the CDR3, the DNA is TGCGCCAGCAGCCAAGTACCACCGGGACTAGCGGGAACAGATACGCAGTATTTT. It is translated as CASSQVPPGLAGTDTQYF.